The entry that follows covers one TCR beta chain sequence. The antigen is not known. Germline and junction disagree at one end, which may indicate a read error. This sample was included in a study of breast tumors, draining lymph nodes, adjacent tissues. Study results and caveats: Tumor repertoires ranked between lymph nodes and nontumor tissue in diversity, with V and J gene preferences. Data fit most tumor T cells coming from lymph node, expanding in tumor.

Germline V gene sequence: CDR1 MGHRA, CDR2 YSYEKL. CDR3 length equals 15 residues. Samples came from axillary lymph nodes draining the breast cancer. From the multiplex PCR reads, TCRdb called clonotypes with MiXCR, one entry per CDR3 protein. The sample has some 130,000 distinct CDR3 sequences, about 20% seen once. The material sequenced was axillary lymph node tissue. This chain uses TRBV4-1 with TRBJ1-3, with unresolved D. The source of this sequence is a female donor with breast cancer. Some clones in this sample may be carry-over from other donors' samples. The CDR3 DNA sequence: TGCGCCAGCAGCCAAGGAATGACTCAAGGAAACACCATATGTTTT. It specifies CASSQGMTQGNTICF.